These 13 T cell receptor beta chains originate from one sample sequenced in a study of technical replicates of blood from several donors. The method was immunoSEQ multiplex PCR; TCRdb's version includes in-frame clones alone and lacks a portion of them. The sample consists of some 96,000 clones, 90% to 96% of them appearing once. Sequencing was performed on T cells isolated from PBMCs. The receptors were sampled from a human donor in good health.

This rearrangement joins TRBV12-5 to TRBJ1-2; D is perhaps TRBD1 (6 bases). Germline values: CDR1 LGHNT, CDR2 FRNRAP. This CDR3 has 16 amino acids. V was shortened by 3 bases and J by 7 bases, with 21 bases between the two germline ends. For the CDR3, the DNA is TGTGCTAGTGGTTTTCGGGGGGCAGGCCGCGGGGGTGGCTACACCTTC. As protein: CASGFRGAGRGGGYTF.

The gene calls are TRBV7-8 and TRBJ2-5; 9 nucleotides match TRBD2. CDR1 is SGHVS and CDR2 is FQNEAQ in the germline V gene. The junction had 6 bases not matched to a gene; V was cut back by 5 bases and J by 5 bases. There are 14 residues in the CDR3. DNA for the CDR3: TGTGCCAGCAGCCTTAGCGGGAGCTGGGAGACCCAGTACTTC. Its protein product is CASSLSGSWETQYF.

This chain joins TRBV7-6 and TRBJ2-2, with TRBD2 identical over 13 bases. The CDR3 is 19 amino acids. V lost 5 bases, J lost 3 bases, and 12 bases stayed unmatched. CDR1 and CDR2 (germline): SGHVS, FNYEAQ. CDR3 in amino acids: CASSPEGLAGVSDTGELFF. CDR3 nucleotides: TGTGCCAGCAGCCCCGAAGGACTAGCGGGGGTGTCGGACACCGGGGAGCTGTTTTTT.

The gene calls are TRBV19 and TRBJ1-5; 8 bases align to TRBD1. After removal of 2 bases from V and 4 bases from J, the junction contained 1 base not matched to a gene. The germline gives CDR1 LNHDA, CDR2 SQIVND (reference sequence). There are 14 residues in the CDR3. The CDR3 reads CASSIRTGNQPQHF. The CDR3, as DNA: TGTGCCAGTAGTATAAGGACAGGGAATCAGCCCCAGCATTTT. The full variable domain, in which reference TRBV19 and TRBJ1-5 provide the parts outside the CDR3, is DGGITQSPKYLFRKEGQNVTLSCEQNLNHDAMYWYRQDPGQGLRLIYYSQIVNDFQKGDIAEGYSVSREKKESFPLTVTSAQKNPTAFYLCASSIRTGNQPQHFGDGTRLSIL.

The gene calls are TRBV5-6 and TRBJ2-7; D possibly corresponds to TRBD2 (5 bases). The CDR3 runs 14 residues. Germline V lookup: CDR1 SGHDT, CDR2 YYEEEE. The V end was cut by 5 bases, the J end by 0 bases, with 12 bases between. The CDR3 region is CASRSGTDSYEQYF. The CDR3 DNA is TGTGCCAGCAGAAGCGGCACGGACTCCTACGAGCAGTACTTC.

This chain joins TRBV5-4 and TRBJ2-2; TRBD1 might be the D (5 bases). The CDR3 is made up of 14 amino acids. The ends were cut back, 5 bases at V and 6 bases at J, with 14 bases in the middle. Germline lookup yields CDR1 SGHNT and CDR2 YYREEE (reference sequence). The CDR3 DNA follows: TGTGCCAGCAGGAGCAACCAGGGATCCGGGGAGCTGTTTTTT. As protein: CASRSNQGSGELFF. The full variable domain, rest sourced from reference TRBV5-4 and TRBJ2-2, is ETGVTQSPTHLIKTRGQQVTLRCSSQSGHNTVSWYQQALGQGPQFIFQYYREEENGRGNFPPRFSGLQFPNYSSELNVNALELDDSALYLCASRSNQGSGELFFGEGSRLTVL.

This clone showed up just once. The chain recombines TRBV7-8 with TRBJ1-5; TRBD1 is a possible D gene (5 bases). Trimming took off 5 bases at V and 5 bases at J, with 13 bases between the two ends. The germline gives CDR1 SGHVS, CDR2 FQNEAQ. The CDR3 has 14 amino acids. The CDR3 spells CASSPGFSDQPQHF. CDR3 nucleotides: TGTGCCAGCAGCCCAGGGTTCTCGGATCAGCCCCAGCATTTT.

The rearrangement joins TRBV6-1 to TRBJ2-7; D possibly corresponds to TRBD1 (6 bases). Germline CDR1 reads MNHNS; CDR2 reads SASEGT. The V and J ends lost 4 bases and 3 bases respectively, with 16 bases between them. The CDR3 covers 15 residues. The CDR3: CASSAVLQGNYEQYF. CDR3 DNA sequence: TGTGCCAGCAGTGCCGTGTTGCAGGGGAACTACGAGCAGTACTTC.

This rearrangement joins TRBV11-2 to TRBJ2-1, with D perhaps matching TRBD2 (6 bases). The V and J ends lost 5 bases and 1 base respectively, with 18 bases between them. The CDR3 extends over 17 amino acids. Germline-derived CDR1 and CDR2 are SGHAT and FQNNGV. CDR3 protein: CASSPKRGAGSYNEQFF. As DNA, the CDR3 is TGTGCCAGCAGCCCGAAAAGGGGCGCGGGGTCCTACAATGAGCAGTTCTTC.

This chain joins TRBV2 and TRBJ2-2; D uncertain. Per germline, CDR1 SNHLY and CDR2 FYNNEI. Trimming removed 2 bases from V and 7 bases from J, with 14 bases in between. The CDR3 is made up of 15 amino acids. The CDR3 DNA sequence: TGTGCCAGCAGTGAAAGCCACAGTTTCGGCGGGGAGCTGTTTTTT. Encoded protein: CASSESHSFGGELFF. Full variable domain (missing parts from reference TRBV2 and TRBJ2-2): EPEVTQTPSHQVTQMGQEVILRCVPISNHLYFYWYRQILGQKVEFLVSFYNNEISEKSEIFDDQFSVERPDGSNFTLKIRSTKLEDSAMYFCASSESHSFGGELFFGEGSRLTVL.

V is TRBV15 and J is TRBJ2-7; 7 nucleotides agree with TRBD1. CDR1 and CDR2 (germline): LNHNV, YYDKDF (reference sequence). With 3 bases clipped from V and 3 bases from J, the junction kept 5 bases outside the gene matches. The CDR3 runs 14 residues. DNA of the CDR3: TGTGCCACCAGCAGGGATGGACAGGACTACGAGCAGTACTTC. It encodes CATSRDGQDYEQYF.

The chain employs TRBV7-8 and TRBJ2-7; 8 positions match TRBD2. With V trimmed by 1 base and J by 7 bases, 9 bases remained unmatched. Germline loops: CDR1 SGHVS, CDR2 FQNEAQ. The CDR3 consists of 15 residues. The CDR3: CASSLETAGGQEQYF. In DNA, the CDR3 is TGTGCCAGCAGCTTAGAGACGGCGGGAGGACAAGAGCAGTACTTC.

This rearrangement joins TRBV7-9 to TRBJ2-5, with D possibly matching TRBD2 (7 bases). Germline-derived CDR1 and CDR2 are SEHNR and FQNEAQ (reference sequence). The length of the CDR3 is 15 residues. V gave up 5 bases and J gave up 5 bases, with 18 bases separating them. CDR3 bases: TGTGCCAGCAGCCCCCTTGGGGGGGGGCCGGAGACCCAGTACTTC. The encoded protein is CASSPLGGGPETQYF.